The 8 T cell receptor beta chains below come from one sample, sequenced in a study of regulatory T cells in long-lasting Graves disease. The time point was: newly diagnosed GD, antithyroid drugs for less than 3 months. RNA from PBMCs was the source of the TCR library. Construction of the TCR beta libraries employed iRepertoire HTBI primers in conjunction with Arm-PCR of CDR3 regions. TCRdb re-called the multiplex PCR reads through MiXCR, storing one row per CDR3 protein. The sample has about 200,000 distinct CDR3 sequences; roughly 18% are singletons. A further study also used this sample, focusing on T cells in Graves' hyperthyroidism and ophthalmopathy.

The sample in question was peripheral blood mononuclear cells (PBMCs), obtained at new diagnosis, from a patient treated with antithyroid drugs. All receptors derive from a woman aged 25 to 39 with Graves disease.

This chain connects TRBV2 to TRBJ1-1, with D uncertain. Between the trimmed V and J ends, which lost 1 base and 5 bases, there was a span of 8 bases. The CDR3 totals 13 residues. Germline loops: CDR1 SNHLY, CDR2 FYNNEI. CDR3 sequence: CASSEGSRTEAFF. Here the CDR3 DNA reads TGTGCCAGCAGTGAAGGATCCCGGACTGAAGCTTTCTTT.

As to this clonotype: Given a far larger clone just one base away, this is likely a sequencing read error. This chain links TRBV5-5 with TRBJ2-7; 13 bases align to TRBD2. The germline V gene encodes CDR1 SGHKS and CDR2 YYEKEE (reference sequence). This CDR3 is built from 16 residues. CDR3 amino acids: CASSRELAGGRDTRYF. DNA for the CDR3: TGTGCCAGCAGCCGCGAACTAGCGGGGGGGCGTGATACGCGGTATTTT.

This clonotype was picked up many times. This could be a read error, since a much larger clone is one nucleotide away. V and J are TRBV30 and TRBJ1-1; possibly TRBD1 for D (6 bases). CDR3 length equals 12 residues. V was shortened by 4 bases and J by 3 bases, with 9 bases between the two germline ends. Germline V lookup: CDR1 GTSNPN, CDR2 SVGIG (reference sequence). The CDR3 here is CAWKGGYTEAFF. The CDR3 DNA reads as TGTGCCTGGAAAGGGGGTTACACTGAAGCTTTCTTT.

This clonotype was detected many times. This chain connects TRBV28 to TRBJ2-1, with D perhaps being TRBD1 or TRBD2 (6 bases each). The CDR3 length is 16 residues. V lost 0 bases to trimming and J lost 4 bases, with 13 bases between them. Looked up from germline, CDR1 is MDHEN and CDR2 is SYDVKM. The CDR3 here is CASSLWGAGSYNEQFF. The DNA for the CDR3 is TGTGCCAGCAGTTTATGGGGGGCGGGGTCGTACAATGAGCAGTTCTTC.

This clonotype was counted many times. The chain has TRBV28 and TRBJ2-5; 7 positions agree with TRBD2. There are 17 residues in the CDR3. The germline CDR1 and CDR2 sequences are MDHEN and SYDVKM. V was pared by 3 bases and J by 0 bases, with 10 bases of the junction left unmatched. The CDR3 sequence is CASSLRTLRGDQETQYF. For the CDR3, the DNA is TGTGCCAGCAGTTTGCGGACCCTACGGGGGGACCAAGAGACCCAGTACTTC.

This clonotype appeared many times. The V and J genes are TRBV30 and TRBJ1-2; 7 nucleotides line up with TRBD1. Germline values: CDR1 GTSNPN, CDR2 SVGIG (reference sequence). Trimming at V came to 5 bases and at J to 7 bases, leaving 10 bases not matched to a gene. The CDR3 runs to 13 residues. The CDR3 DNA sequence: TGTGCCTGGTCATTACAGGGGCTAAGTGGCTACACCTTC. It yields the protein CAWSLQGLSGYTF.

This clonotype was detected many times. This chain connects TRBV6-1 to TRBJ1-1, with TRBD1 as a possible D gene (6 bases). The germline V gene encodes CDR1 MNHNS and CDR2 SASEGT. The ends were cut back, 7 bases at V and 6 bases at J, with 12 bases in the middle. The length of the CDR3 is 12 residues. The CDR3 DNA sequence: TGTGCCAGCACTTCGGAGGGGGCTGAAGCTTTCTTT. Protein product: CASTSEGAEAFF.

This clonotype showed up many times. This chain links TRBV28 with TRBJ1-5, with 7 bases lining up with TRBD1. Germline V gene data show CDR1 as MDHEN and CDR2 as SYDVKM. Losses at the gene ends were 5 bases for V and 3 bases for J; bases not matched to a gene: 4. The CDR3 sequence is 14 residues long. The CDR3 DNA follows: TGTGCCAGCAGTGGGGGACAGACCAATCAGCCCCAGCATTTT. Amino acids: CASSGGQTNQPQHF.